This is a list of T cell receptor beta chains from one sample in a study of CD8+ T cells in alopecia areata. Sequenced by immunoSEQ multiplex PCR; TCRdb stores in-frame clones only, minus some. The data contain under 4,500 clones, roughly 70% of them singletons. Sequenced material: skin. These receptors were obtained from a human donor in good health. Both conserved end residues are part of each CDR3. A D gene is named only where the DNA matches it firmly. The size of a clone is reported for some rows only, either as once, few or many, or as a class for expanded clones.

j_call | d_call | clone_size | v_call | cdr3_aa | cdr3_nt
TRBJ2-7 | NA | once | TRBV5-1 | CASSLAGDGFSYEQYF | TGCGCCAGCAGCTTGGCCGGGGACGGATTTTCCTACGAGCAGTACTTC
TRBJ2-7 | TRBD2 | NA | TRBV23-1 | CASSHNAGTSAPYEQYF | TGCGCCAGCAGTCACAATGCCGGGACTAGCGCGCCCTACGAGCAGTACTTC
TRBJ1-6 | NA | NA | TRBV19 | CASMRDGNSPLHF | TGTGCCAGTATGAGGGATGGTAATTCACCCCTCCACTTT
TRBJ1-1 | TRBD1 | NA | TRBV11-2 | CASSRGLGTEAFF | TGTGCCAGCAGCAGGGGGCTGGGCACTGAAGCTTTCTTT
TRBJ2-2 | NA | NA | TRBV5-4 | CASSLGLRLANTGELFF | TGTGCCAGCAGCTTGGGTCTCAGGCTAGCGAACACCGGGGAGCTGTTTTTT
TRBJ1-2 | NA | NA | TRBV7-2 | CASSLPYANYGYTF | TGTGCCAGCAGCTTACCTTACGCCAACTATGGCTACACCTTC
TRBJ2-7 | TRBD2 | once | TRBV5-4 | CASSSRTSGGAYEQYF | TGTGCCAGCAGCTCACGGACTAGCGGGGGGGCCTACGAGCAGTACTTC
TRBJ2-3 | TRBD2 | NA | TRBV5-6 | CASSLRSTSGRTDTQYF | TGTGCCAGCAGCTTGAGATCGACTAGCGGGCGCACAGATACGCAGTATTTT
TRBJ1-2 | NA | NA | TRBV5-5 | CASSLGPAANYGYTF | TGTGCCAGCAGCTTGGGGCCTGCAGCTAACTATGGCTACACCTTC
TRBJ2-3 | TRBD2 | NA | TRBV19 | CASSRGGRKDTQYF | TGTGCCAGTAGTCGGGGGGGCCGGAAAGATACGCAGTATTTT
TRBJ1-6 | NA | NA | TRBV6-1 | CASRRRSSPLHF | TGTGCCAGCAGACGAAGGAGTTCACCCCTCCACTTT
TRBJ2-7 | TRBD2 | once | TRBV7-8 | CASSLEAGGSSYEQYF | TGTGCCAGCAGCTTAGAGGCGGGGGGGAGCTCCTACGAGCAGTACTTC
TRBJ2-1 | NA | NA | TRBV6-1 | CASSVLGLITYNEQFF | TGTGCCAGCAGTGTTCTTGGGCTGATCACCTACAATGAGCAGTTCTTC
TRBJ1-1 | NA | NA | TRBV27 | CASSLGTANTEAFF | TGTGCCAGCAGTCTAGGGACGGCGAACACTGAAGCTTTCTTT
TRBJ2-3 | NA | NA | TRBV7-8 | CASSLVGQGQHTQYF | TGTGCCAGCAGCTTAGTAGGGCAGGGGCAACATACGCAGTATTTT
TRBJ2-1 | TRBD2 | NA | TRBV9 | CASSVKDGGALMDNEQFF | TGTGCCAGCAGCGTAAAGGACGGGGGGGCTTTAATGGACAATGAGCAGTTCTTC
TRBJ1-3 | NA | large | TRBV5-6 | CASSLYETGNTIYF | TGTGCCAGCAGCTTGTACGAAACTGGAAACACCATATATTTT
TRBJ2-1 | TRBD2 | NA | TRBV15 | CATSTGTSGGINEQFF | TGTGCCACCAGCACAGGGACTAGCGGGGGCATCAATGAGCAGTTCTTC
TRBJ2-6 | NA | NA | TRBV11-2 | CASTRGGANVLTF | TGTGCCAGCACCCGAGGTGGGGCCAACGTCCTGACTTTC
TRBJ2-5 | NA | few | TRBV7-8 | CANRVGGPHGETQYF | TGTGCCAACAGGGTTGGGGGCCCCCACGGGGAGACCCAGTACTTC
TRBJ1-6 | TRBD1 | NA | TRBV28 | CASSSPGTGHGSPLHF | TGTGCCAGCAGTTCTCCTGGGACAGGCCATGGGTCACCCCTCCACTTT
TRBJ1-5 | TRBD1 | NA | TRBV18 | CASSLFADSGGWPQHF | TGTGCCAGCTCATTGTTCGCAGACTCAGGGGGCTGGCCCCAGCATTTT
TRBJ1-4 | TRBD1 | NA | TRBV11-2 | CASSLGQGNEKLFF | TGTGCCAGCAGCCTGGGACAGGGGAATGAAAAACTGTTTTTT
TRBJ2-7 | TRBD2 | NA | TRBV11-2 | CASSSLSGARSSYEQYF | TGTGCCAGCAGCTCTTTGAGCGGGGCTAGGAGCTCCTACGAGCAGTACTTC
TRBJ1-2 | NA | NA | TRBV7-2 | CASSLNSAFNYGYTF | TGTGCCAGCAGCTTAAACAGCGCGTTTAACTATGGCTACACCTTC
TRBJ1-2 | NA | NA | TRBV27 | CASSSIKGQAWSGYTF | TGTGCCAGCAGTTCGATCAAGGGGCAGGCATGGAGTGGCTACACCTTC
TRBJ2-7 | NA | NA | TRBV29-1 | CSVPGPGGLEQYF | TGCAGCGTGCCCGGTCCCGGGGGCCTCGAGCAGTACTTC
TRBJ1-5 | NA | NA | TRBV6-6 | CASSYSGGSNQPQHF | TGTGCCAGCAGTTACTCCGGGGGGAGCAATCAGCCCCAGCATTTT
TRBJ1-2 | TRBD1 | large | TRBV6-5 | CASRGTGPGGYTF | TGTGCCAGCAGAGGGACAGGGCCGGGAGGCTACACCTTC
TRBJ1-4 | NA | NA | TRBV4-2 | CASSQGAESEKLFF | TGTGCCAGCAGCCAAGGGGCAGAGAGTGAAAAACTGTTTTTT
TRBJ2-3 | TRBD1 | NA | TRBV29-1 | CSVGDRLTQYF | TGCAGCGTTGGGGACAGGCTTACGCAGTATTTT
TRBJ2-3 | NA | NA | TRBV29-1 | CSVTDAGSADTQYF | TGCAGCGTTACGGACGCCGGGAGCGCAGATACGCAGTATTTT
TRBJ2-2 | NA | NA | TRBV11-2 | CASSFRRGRTGELFF | TGTGCCAGCAGCTTTAGAAGGGGCAGGACCGGGGAGCTGTTTTTT
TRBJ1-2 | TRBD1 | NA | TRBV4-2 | CASSQEPGTGYGYTF | TGTGCCAGCAGCCAAGAGCCCGGGACAGGGTATGGCTACACCTTC
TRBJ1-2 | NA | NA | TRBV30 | CAWSGTGRVYTF | TGTGCCTGGAGTGGAACAGGGAGGGTCTACACCTTC
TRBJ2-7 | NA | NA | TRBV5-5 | CASSDGRSVIYEQYF | TGTGCCAGCAGCGACGGACGGTCCGTTATTTACGAGCAGTACTTC
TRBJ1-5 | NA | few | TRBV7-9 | CASTDGNQPQHF | TGTGCCAGCACGGACGGCAATCAGCCCCAGCATTTT
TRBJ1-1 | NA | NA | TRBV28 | CASSFALKLPDTEAFF | TGTGCCAGCAGCTTCGCCCTGAAACTCCCCGACACTGAAGCTTTCTTT
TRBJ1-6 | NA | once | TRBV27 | CASSPLDQVNNSPLHF | TGTGCCAGCAGCCCGCTCGATCAGGTCAACAATTCACCCCTCCACTTT
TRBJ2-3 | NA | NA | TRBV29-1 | CSSRGTDTQYF | TGCAGCTCCCGGGGCACAGATACGCAGTATTTT
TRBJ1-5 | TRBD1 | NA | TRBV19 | CASSLGQGYNQPQHF | TGTGCCAGTAGTCTCGGACAGGGGTACAATCAGCCCCAGCATTTT
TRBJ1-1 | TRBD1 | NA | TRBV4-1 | CASSQEGAGDRLNTEAFF | TGCGCCAGCAGCCAAGAAGGGGCGGGGGACAGGCTGAACACTGAAGCTTTCTTT
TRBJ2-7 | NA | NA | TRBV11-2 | CASSRGHSSYEQYF | TGTGCCAGCAGCAGGGGCCATAGCTCCTACGAGCAGTACTTC
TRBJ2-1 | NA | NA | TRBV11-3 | CASSLIPSLGGAYNEQFF | TGTGCCAGCAGCCTAATCCCCAGTTTGGGGGGGGCTTACAATGAGCAGTTCTTC
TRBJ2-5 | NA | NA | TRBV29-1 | CSALAYGQAYF | TGCAGCGCCCTAGCGTATGGACAGGCGTACTTC
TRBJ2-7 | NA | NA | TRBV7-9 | CASSLDDEQYF | TGTGCCAGCAGCCTAGACGACGAGCAGTACTTC
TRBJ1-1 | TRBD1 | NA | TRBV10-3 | CASTGAAGTEAFF | TGTGCCAGTACAGGGGCGGCTGGCACTGAAGCTTTCTTT
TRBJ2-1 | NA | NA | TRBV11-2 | CASSQERSSYNEQFF | TGTGCCAGCAGCCAAGAAAGGAGCTCCTACAATGAGCAGTTCTTC
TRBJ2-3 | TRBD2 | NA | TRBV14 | CASSQADIAGRQYF | TGTGCCAGCAGCCAGGCTGACATAGCGGGGAGGCAGTATTTT
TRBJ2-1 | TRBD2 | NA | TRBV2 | CASSEGSGGARNEQFF | TGTGCCAGCAGTGAGGGTAGCGGGGGGGCCCGGAATGAGCAGTTCTTC